Shown below are 30 T cell receptor beta chains from a single sample sequenced in a study of cytomegalovirus exposure and HLA in healthy donors. Primers for the PCR totalled 60 Vbeta and 13 Jbeta. Method: immunoSEQ multiplex PCR; TCRdb's copy keeps in-frame clones and lacks some. The table has roughly 150,000 clones, approximately 88% seen once. The sample was PBMCs. Receptors originate from a woman under 30 in good health and CMV-seronegative.

V usage is TRBV11-2 and J usage is TRBJ1-2, with D possibly TRBD1 on 6 matching bases. CDR1 is SGHAT and CDR2 is FQNNGV in the germline V gene. The CDR3 is 11 residues long. V was shortened by 10 bases and J by 7 bases, with 13 bases between the two germline ends. CDR3 protein: CAIRGGPGYTF. For the CDR3, the DNA is TGTGCCATCCGGGGGGGCCCTGGCTACACCTTC.

The chain carries TRBV28 and TRBJ2-5; 12 bases fit TRBD1. Germline V gene data show CDR1 as MDHEN and CDR2 as SYDVKM. V gave up 4 bases and J gave up 11 bases; unmatched junction bases: 11. The CDR3 has 15 residues. The CDR3 nucleotides read TGTGCCAGCAGTTCCGGCGGGACAGGGGGCAATGAGCAGTACTTC. Translation gives CASSSGGTGGNEQYF.

This clone was seen just once. The V and J genes are TRBV27 and TRBJ2-7, with 8 bases matching TRBD1. With 6 bases clipped from V and 3 bases from J, the junction kept 4 bases outside the gene matches. The CDR3 has 13 residues. The germline V gene encodes CDR1 MNHEY and CDR2 SMNVEV (reference sequence). The CDR3, as DNA: TGTGCCAGCAGATTGGACAGGGACTACGAGCAGTACTTC. It yields the protein CASRLDRDYEQYF.

The genes are TRBV19 and TRBJ2-4; 15 bases are shared with TRBD2. V lost 3 bases and J lost 0; bases outside the gene matches: 6. This CDR3 has 19 residues. Germline loops: CDR1 LNHDA, CDR2 SQIVND (reference sequence). CDR3 nucleotide sequence: TGTGCCAGTAGTATCGCCGGGACTAGCGGGGGGCTAGCCAAAAACATTCAGTACTTC. Translating it yields CASSIAGTSGGLAKNIQYF.

The chain carries TRBV5-1 and TRBJ1-1; D is possibly TRBD1 (6 bases). Germline V gene sequence: CDR1 SGHRS, CDR2 YFSETQ. The CDR3 is 16 amino acids. Trimming cost V 0 bases and J 0 bases, with 12 bases left between them. The CDR3 sequence is CASSLVTGRVNTEAFF. Here the CDR3 DNA reads TGCGCCAGCAGCTTGGTAACAGGGCGCGTGAACACTGAAGCTTTCTTT.

The V and J genes are TRBV28 and TRBJ2-1, with 9 nucleotides matching TRBD2. Germline-derived CDR1 and CDR2 are MDHEN and SYDVKM. J was trimmed by 5 bases and V by 3 bases; bases with no gene match: 8. CDR3 length: 16 amino acids. The CDR3 spells CASSLPARGGDNEQFF. The CDR3, as DNA: TGTGCCAGCAGTTTGCCCGCGCGGGGGGGCGACAATGAGCAGTTCTTC.

This rearrangement joins TRBV6-5 to TRBJ1-4, with TRBD1 as a possible D gene (6 bases). CDR1 is MNHEY, CDR2 SVGAGI, per germline. The CDR3 spans 14 residues. Trimming took off 5 bases at V and 2 bases at J, with 9 bases between the two ends. The CDR3 loop reads CASSTGPTNEKLFF. The DNA of the CDR3 is TGTGCCAGCAGTACAGGGCCCACTAATGAAAAACTGTTTTTT.

This clone was seen once. The CDR3 loop is CASSLEGTPAFLEQYF. The CDR3 coding sequence is TGTGCCAGCAGTTTAGAAGGGACACCGGCCTTCCTGGAGCAGTACTTC. This rearrangement joins TRBV6-5 to TRBJ2-7; TRBD1 is a possible D gene (6 bases). This CDR3 spans 16 amino acids. V gave up 4 bases and J gave up 7 bases, with 23 bases separating them. Looked up from germline, CDR1 is MNHEY and CDR2 is SVGAGI.

The chain employs TRBV19 and TRBJ2-5, with 11 bases aligning to TRBD1. Germline V gene sequence: CDR1 LNHDA, CDR2 SQIVND (reference sequence). Trimming took 7 bases from V and 4 from J; bases not matched to a gene: 20. CDR3 length equals 19 residues. The CDR3 here is CASTPGQGVSSQVRETQYF. The CDR3 bases are TGTGCCAGTACCCCGGGACAGGGGGTTTCTTCCCAGGTGAGAGAGACCCAGTACTTC.

V and J are TRBV25-1 and TRBJ1-1; D is unresolved. Trimming removed 7 bases at V and 1 base at J, with 13 bases between. Germline assignment: CDR1 MGHDK and CDR2 SYGVNS. The CDR3 length is 14 residues. The CDR3 DNA is TGTGCCAGCATTACGGGTGGAGGGAACACTGAAGCTTTCTTT. Its translation: CASITGGGNTEAFF.

This chain joins TRBV2 and TRBJ1-5, with TRBD1 as a possible D gene (6 bases). This CDR3 spans 15 amino acids. Germline assignment: CDR1 SNHLY and CDR2 FYNNEI. Trimming removed 8 bases from V and 2 bases from J, with 16 bases in between. CDR3 in amino acids: CASDGGPFGNQPQHF. DNA for the CDR3: TGTGCCAGCGACGGGGGGCCGTTTGGCAATCAGCCCCAGCATTTT. The full variable domain, completed using reference TRBV2 and TRBJ1-5, is EPEVTQTPSHQVTQMGQEVILRCVPISNHLYFYWYRQILGQKVEFLVSFYNNEISEKSEIFDDQFSVERPDGSNFTLKIRSTKLEDSAMYFCASDGGPFGNQPQHFGDGTRLSIL.

The rearrangement uses TRBV25-1 and TRBJ2-7; D might be TRBD1 (6 bases). Per germline, CDR1 MGHDK and CDR2 SYGVNS. Trimming shortened V by 1 base and J by 3 bases, and 10 bases separated the two germline ends. The CDR3 covers 14 residues. The CDR3 DNA reads as TGTGCCAGCAGTGAATTCTTGGACAGCTACGAGCAGTACTTC. It is translated as CASSEFLDSYEQYF.

The rearrangement links TRBV28 to TRBJ1-4; D not certain. This CDR3 comprises 13 residues. CDR1 MDHEN and CDR2 SYDVKM come from the germline V gene. With 3 bases removed from V and 8 bases from J, the gap between germline ends came to 10 bases. This CDR3 reads CASSFLAREKLFF. The CDR3 nucleotides read TGTGCCAGCAGTTTTTTAGCGCGGGAAAAACTGTTTTTT.

DNA for the CDR3: TGTGCCAGCAGTTACGAGACAGGGGGCCGAGGCTACACCTTC. This gives the protein CASSYETGGRGYTF. This rearrangement joins TRBV6-5 to TRBJ1-2; 10 bases map to TRBD1. This CDR3 contains 14 residues. Looked up from germline, CDR1 is MNHEY and CDR2 is SVGAGI. Trimming cost V 2 bases and J 8 bases; bases outside gene matches: 5.

This sequence joins TRBV25-1 and TRBJ1-2; the D gene is possibly TRBD1 (5 bases). This CDR3 has 13 amino acids. V dropped 10 bases and J dropped 2 bases, with 14 bases sitting between them. The germline gives CDR1 MGHDK, CDR2 SYGVNS. CDR3 residues: CATALTGNYGYTF. In DNA form, the CDR3 reads TGTGCCACCGCTTTAACAGGAAACTATGGCTACACCTTC.

V and J are TRBV11-2 and TRBJ1-6; D not resolved. V dropped 5 bases and J dropped 0 bases, with 14 bases sitting between them. Germline-derived CDR1 and CDR2 are SGHAT and FQNNGV. The CDR3 is made up of 17 amino acids. CDR3 in DNA: TGTGCCAGCAGCCCGTATGCGGCGAGCTCCTATAATTCACCCCTCCACTTT. Translated: CASSPYAASSYNSPLHF.

This clone was observed a few times. CDR3 nucleotides: TGTGCCAGCAGCCGGGGGTTAACTAGCACAGATACGCAGTATTTT. Its translation: CASSRGLTSTDTQYF. The gene calls are TRBV5-8 and TRBJ2-3; D might be TRBD2 (6 bases). CDR1 and CDR2 from the germline V gene are SGHTS and YDEGEE. Trimming removed 4 bases from V and 0 bases from J, with 12 bases in between. The CDR3 has 15 residues.

This rearrangement joins TRBV6-5 to TRBJ2-3; maybe TRBD2 (6 bases). Deletions cut 2 bases from V and 2 bases from J, with 11 bases between. The CDR3 runs 15 residues. CDR1 is MNHEY and CDR2 is SVGAGI in the germline V gene. CDR3 DNA sequence: TGTGCCAGCAGTTACGGGGCGGGGTACACAGATACGCAGTATTTT. As protein: CASSYGAGYTDTQYF.

The DNA of the CDR3 is TGTGCCAGCAGTCGTAGGGGGCGCCCCCGGACTGAAGCTTTCTTT. Translation: CASSRRGRPRTEAFF. V usage is TRBV5-4 and J usage is TRBJ1-1; TRBD1 aligns across 7 bases. Germline V gene data show CDR1 as SGHNT and CDR2 as YYREEE (reference sequence). The CDR3 is 15 amino acids. Trimming took 5 bases from V and 5 from J; bases not matched to a gene: 12.

The J gene is TRBJ2-7, the V gene TRBV11-3, with 7 bases lining up with TRBD1. Germline assignment: CDR1 SGHNT and CDR2 YENEEA. Trimming took 0 bases from V and 0 from J; bases not matched to a gene: 2. This CDR3 is built from 15 residues. Here the CDR3 reads CASSLETGTSYEQYF. CDR3 nucleotide sequence: TGTGCCAGCAGCTTAGAGACAGGGACCTCCTACGAGCAGTACTTC.

The chain uses TRBV7-9 and TRBJ1-4; 8 bases are shared with TRBD1. Looked up from germline, CDR1 is SEHNR and CDR2 is FQNEAQ (reference sequence). The CDR3 has 16 amino acids. Losses at the gene ends were 5 bases for V and 8 bases for J; bases not matched to a gene: 13. The chain's CDR3 is CASSVTPRGLREKLFF. The CDR3 DNA follows: TGTGCCAGCAGCGTAACTCCCAGGGGGCTCCGGGAAAAACTGTTTTTT.

The rearrangement uses TRBV30 and TRBJ1-6; 9 bases line up with TRBD1. J lost 6 bases, V lost 7 bases, and 7 bases had no gene match. CDR1 is GTSNPN and CDR2 is SVGIG in the germline V gene (reference sequence). This CDR3 has 14 residues. CDR3 DNA sequence: TGTGCCTTCACAGGGGGCGCGGGTAATTCACCCCTCCACTTT. Translating gives CAFTGGAGNSPLHF.

The chain is built from TRBV10-3 and TRBJ2-7; no clear D gene. The CDR3 is 14 residues long. V was cut by 3 bases and J by 2 bases, with 11 bases left in between. The germline CDR1 and CDR2 sequences are ENHRY and SYGVKD. For the CDR3, the DNA is TGTGCCATCAGTGAAATCCCAGGAACCTACGAGCAGTACTTC. It translates to CAISEIPGTYEQYF.

This clone is a singleton in its sample. The V gene is TRBV28, the J gene TRBJ1-5; D remains unclear. The CDR3 is made up of 14 amino acids. Per the germline V gene, CDR1 is MDHEN and CDR2 is SYDVKM. The V and J ends lost 3 bases and 9 bases respectively, with 15 bases between them. The CDR3 spells CASSLPDTSWPQHF. CDR3 sequence (DNA): TGTGCCAGCAGTTTGCCCGACACGAGTTGGCCCCAGCATTTT.

The rearrangement uses TRBV5-6 and TRBJ1-1; the D is unclear. Trimming took off 1 base at V and 1 base at J, with 11 bases between the two ends. The CDR3 has 15 residues. The V gene's germline CDR1 is SGHDT and CDR2 YYEEEE. The chain's CDR3 is CASSLSGSWNTEAFF. CDR3 sequence (DNA): TGTGCCAGCAGCTTGTCAGGTTCATGGAACACTGAAGCTTTCTTT.

V gene TRBV4-2 combines with J gene TRBJ2-1, with no clear D. There are 16 residues in the CDR3. The V and J ends lost 0 bases and 4 bases respectively, with 13 bases between them. Looked up from germline, CDR1 is LGHNA and CDR2 is YNFKEQ. The chain's CDR3 is CASSQEATVGYNEQFF. The CDR3 DNA follows: TGTGCCAGCAGCCAAGAGGCGACTGTGGGTTACAATGAGCAGTTCTTC.

The V gene is TRBV19, the J gene TRBJ2-5; 11 bases align to TRBD1. CDR3 length equals 15 residues. With 5 bases clipped from V and 3 bases from J, the junction kept 5 bases outside the gene matches. The germline V gene encodes CDR1 LNHDA and CDR2 SQIVND (reference sequence). In DNA form, the CDR3 reads TGTGCCAGTAGTTTGGGACAGGGGGTTAAAGAGACCCAGTACTTC. This gives the protein CASSLGQGVKETQYF.

The chain couples TRBV7-2 to TRBJ2-7; 10 bases are shared with TRBD2. The germline V gene has CDR1 SGHTA and CDR2 FQGNSA. This CDR3 is 19 amino acids long. V was pared by 4 bases and J by 4 bases, with 19 bases of the junction left unmatched. CDR3 loop: CASSSPTVWSGGAMYEQYF. CDR3 DNA: TGTGCCAGCAGCTCCCCGACAGTTTGGAGCGGGGGGGCCATGTACGAGCAGTACTTC. Using reference TRBV7-2 and TRBJ2-7 for the parts outside the CDR3, the full variable domain is GAGVSQSPSNKVTEKGKDVELRCDPISGHTALYWYRQSLGQGLEFLIYFQGNSAPDKSGLPSDRFSAERTGGSVSTLTIQRTQQEDSAVYLCASSSPTVWSGGAMYEQYFGPGTRLTVT.

The rearrangement links TRBV29-1 to TRBJ2-1; D is possibly TRBD2 (6 bases). The CDR3 sequence is 14 residues long. Germline V CDR1 and CDR2: SQVTM, ANQGSEA. V lost 0 bases to trimming and J lost 7 bases, with 13 bases between them. The CDR3 bases are TGCAGCGTTGAAGATATCGGGGGTACGAATGAGCAGTTCTTC. Protein: CSVEDIGGTNEQFF.

The V gene is TRBV7-3, the J gene TRBJ2-2, with D possibly being TRBD2 (6 bases). The CDR3 length is 16 residues. Germline-derived CDR1 and CDR2 are SGHTA and FQGTGA. V lost 5 bases and J lost 0, with 13 bases in between. The CDR3 loop reads CASSPFPGANTGELFF. CDR3 bases: TGTGCCAGCAGCCCTTTTCCGGGAGCGAACACCGGGGAGCTGTTTTTT.